This T cell receptor beta chain is from a study of blood T cell repertoires in COVID-19. Study in general: Acute and convalescent COVID-19 samples came from the United States, Italy and Spain. In each case, the material was cDNA or gDNA derived from T cells, B-cell-depleted T cells, or PBMCs.

The study drew participants aged roughly 18 to 95 years from about two dozen US areas. Cohort assignment relied on participant-reported clinical history. This clone was detected once. Repertoires were generated with immunoSEQ multiplex PCR, while TCRdb's copy carries only in-frame clones and drops some. The data contain 250,000 or so clones, 91% of them singletons. Specimen: PBMCs or T cells enriched from blood (not recorded which). The sequence was obtained from a man aged 35 to 55 who had been exposed to COVID-19.

The CDR3 DNA reads as TGTGCCAGCAGCCGATGGAATAGCGCGACGAACACCGGGGAGCTGTTTTTT. Its translation: CASSRWNSATNTGELFF. The genes are TRBV6-6 and TRBJ2-2, with D possibly TRBD2 on 5 matching bases. The CDR3 runs 17 residues. Germline-derived CDR1 and CDR2 are MNHNY and SVGAGI (reference sequence). The germline V and J ends were trimmed by 6 bases and 0 bases, with 17 bases remaining between them.